The 21 T cell receptor beta chains below were found in one sample sequenced in a study of cytomegalovirus exposure and HLA in healthy donors. The PCR made use of 60 Vbeta and 13 Jbeta primers. Profiled with immunoSEQ multiplex PCR; TCRdb holds only in-frame clones, not every one. The sample has about 130,000 clones, approximately 77% seen once. The sequencing sample was made of PBMCs. All receptors derive from a man aged 25-45 years in good health and CMV-seronegative.

V is TRBV19 and J is TRBJ2-4; D perhaps matches TRBD2 (7 bases). Trimming removed 11 bases at V and 0 bases at J, with 14 bases between. This CDR3 comprises 14 residues. Germline CDR1 LNHDA, CDR2 SQIVND (reference sequence). The CDR3 loop reads CAPRGGVAKNIQYF. As DNA, the CDR3 is TGTGCCCCGAGGGGGGGGGTAGCCAAAAACATTCAGTACTTC.

In its sample, this clone was seen once. The V and J genes are TRBV7-9 and TRBJ1-2; D might be TRBD1 (5 bases). The length of the CDR3 is 15 residues. Germline V lookup: CDR1 SEHNR, CDR2 FQNEAQ (reference sequence). Trimming removed 3 bases from V and 6 bases from J, with 17 bases in between. DNA for the CDR3: TGTGCCAGCAGCTTCGTCGGGGGGTGGGCTGATGGCTACACCTTC. Its translation is CASSFVGGWADGYTF.

This clone was recorded only once. The rearrangement joins TRBV27 to TRBJ2-1, with 9 bases identical to TRBD1. The CDR3 totals 15 residues. J lost 3 bases, V lost 7 bases, and 7 bases had no gene match. CDR1 is MNHEY and CDR2 is SMNVEV in the germline V gene (reference sequence). CDR3 in DNA: TGTGCCAGCATGGACGGGACAGGGATCTACAATGAGCAGTTCTTC. Translated: CASMDGTGIYNEQFF.

The chain links TRBV6-6 to TRBJ1-1, with 9 bases aligning to TRBD1. Germline CDR1 is MNHNY and CDR2 is SVGAGI (reference sequence). V trimming: 7 bases; J trimming: 6 bases; junction bases outside the gene matches: 6. The CDR3 covers 13 residues. CDR3 in DNA: TGTGCCAGCACGTACAGGGGGCAATCTGAAGCTTTCTTT. Residues: CASTYRGQSEAFF.

This clone was detected only once. The rearrangement joins TRBV19 to TRBJ2-4; 9 bases line up with TRBD2. The CDR3 length is 15 residues. Germline assignment: CDR1 LNHDA and CDR2 SQIVND (reference sequence). V dropped 7 bases and J dropped 4; count of bases not matched to a gene: 8. CDR3 in DNA: TGTGCCAGTATGAACTTGACTAGCGGTAAAAACATTCAGTACTTC. Translated, it gives CASMNLTSGKNIQYF.

The rearrangement uses TRBV19 and TRBJ2-7; possible D gene TRBD1, 6 bases. The CDR3 has 15 amino acids. The V end lost 4 bases, the J end lost 5 bases, and 18 bases lay between the germline ends. Per germline, CDR1 LNHDA and CDR2 SQIVND (reference sequence). The CDR3 nucleotides are TGTGCCAGTAGTAGACCGGGACAAGGCTCTGACGAGCAGTACTTC. The encoded protein is CASSRPGQGSDEQYF.

The chain employs TRBV7-9 and TRBJ1-1; D is undetermined. V was cut by 7 bases and J by 5 bases, with 17 bases left in between. Germline assignment: CDR1 SEHNR and CDR2 FQNEAQ (reference sequence). CDR3 size: 14 residues. This CDR3 reads CASTPQERGTEAFF. CDR3 DNA: TGTGCCAGCACCCCCCAGGAACGTGGAACTGAAGCTTTCTTT.

The rearrangement joins TRBV9 to TRBJ2-5; D is unresolved. This CDR3 comprises 15 residues. CDR1 and CDR2 from the germline V gene are SGDLS and YYNGEE. V was trimmed by 0 bases and J by 0 bases, leaving 9 bases between them. The CDR3 reads CASSVGLANQETQYF. The CDR3 nucleotides read TGTGCCAGCAGCGTAGGACTGGCAAACCAAGAGACCCAGTACTTC.

This clone was picked up a small number of times. The V call is TRBV30, the J call TRBJ1-1; 7 bases are a match to TRBD1. The trim removed 5 bases at V and 7 bases at J, leaving 7 bases unmatched. Germline CDR1 GTSNPN, CDR2 SVGIG (reference sequence). The length of the CDR3 is 12 residues. The CDR3, as DNA: TGTGCCTGGGAAGCCGGGACAGATGAAGCTTTCTTT. Residues: CAWEAGTDEAFF.

In its sample, this clone was seen a few times. CDR3 residues: CASSHHLARGQGYTEAFF. The CDR3 region has the DNA TGTGCCAGCAGCCACCATCTAGCGCGGGGACAGGGATACACTGAAGCTTTCTTT. V gene TRBV5-6 combines with J gene TRBJ1-1; TRBD1 agrees at 9 bases. The CDR3 consists of 18 residues. With 4 bases clipped from V and 3 bases from J, the junction kept 16 bases outside the gene matches. The germline V gene has CDR1 SGHDT and CDR2 YYEEEE.

This chain uses TRBV7-9 with TRBJ1-1; no firm D call. The CDR3 consists of 14 residues. Trimming shortened V by 0 bases and J by 6 bases, and 11 bases separated the two germline ends. Germline CDR1 SEHNR, CDR2 FQNEAQ (reference sequence). This CDR3 is CASSLAVGRAEAFF. Here the CDR3 DNA reads TGTGCCAGCAGCTTAGCGGTAGGTCGGGCTGAAGCTTTCTTT.

The chain recombines TRBV15 with TRBJ2-1; TRBD2 matches at 8 bases. The CDR3 loop spans 16 amino acids. The germline V gene encodes CDR1 LNHNV and CDR2 YYDKDF (reference sequence). The J segment lost 7 bases and the V segment lost 1 base, leaving 9 bases of the junction unmatched. Here the CDR3 DNA reads TGTGCCACCAGCAGAGTTTACGCGGGAGGAGGGAATGAGCAGTTCTTC. Translation gives CATSRVYAGGGNEQFF.

V gene TRBV9 combines with J gene TRBJ2-3; 7 nucleotides align to TRBD1. Germline trimming cut 4 bases from V and 0 bases from J; bases unmatched to any gene: 14. Germline V lookup: CDR1 SGDLS, CDR2 YYNGEE. The CDR3 is 18 amino acids. CDR3 bases: TGTGCCAGCAGCTCCCGACCAGAGGGGGCGCGGAGCACAGATACGCAGTATTTT. This encodes CASSSRPEGARSTDTQYF.

This clone was seen more than once but under ten times. The rearrangement uses TRBV6-1 and TRBJ1-2; TRBD1 might be the D (5 bases). The germline CDR1 and CDR2 sequences are MNHNS and SASEGT. Trimming took 7 bases from V and 6 from J, leaving 15 bases between them. There are 13 residues in the CDR3. The CDR3 DNA sequence: TGTGCCAGCACCAATTGGGGGAGGGATGGCTACACCTTC. It is translated as CASTNWGRDGYTF.

The CDR3 reads CASSLGSAYEQYF. CDR3 nucleotides: TGTGCCAGCAGTTTAGGGAGCGCCTACGAGCAGTACTTC. The chain recombines TRBV27 with TRBJ2-7, with D possibly TRBD2 on 5 matching bases. The CDR3 is made up of 13 amino acids. V dropped 2 bases and J dropped 2 bases, with 7 bases sitting between them. Looked up from germline, CDR1 is MNHEY and CDR2 is SMNVEV (reference sequence).

About this clone: One end of the junction fails to match germline, which may point to a read error. This rearrangement joins TRBV6-1 to TRBJ2-7; 11 nucleotides line up with TRBD2. From germline, CDR1 is MNHNS and CDR2 SASEGT. The CDR3 totals 15 residues. DNA for the CDR3: TGTGCCAGCAGGGAAGGGACTAGCGGAGGCTACGAGCAGTACTTC. This codes for CASREGTSGGYEQYF.

The chain joins TRBV7-9 to TRBJ2-7, with TRBD1 as a possible D gene (6 bases). Trimming left V 1 base short and J 1 base short, with 8 bases between. The CDR3 is made up of 14 amino acids. CDR1 is SEHNR, CDR2 FQNEAQ, per germline (reference sequence). CDR3 sequence reads: CASSLGRGSYEQYF. The CDR3 DNA follows: TGTGCCAGCAGCTTAGGCAGGGGATCCTACGAGCAGTACTTC.

This clone was counted only a few times. The rearrangement joins TRBV5-1 to TRBJ2-5; D may be TRBD1 (5 bases). Trimming removed 0 bases from V and 11 bases from J, with 17 bases in between. Germline values: CDR1 SGHRS, CDR2 YFSETQ. CDR3 length equals 14 residues. CDR3 sequence (DNA): TGCGCCAGCAGCTTGGAAGGGGTTCAAGAGAGGCAGTACTTC. Protein sequence: CASSLEGVQERQYF.

The chain has TRBV13 and TRBJ2-7, with 9 nucleotides matching TRBD2. Trimming took 3 bases from V and 6 from J; bases not matched to a gene: 6. In germline, CDR1 is PRHDT, CDR2 FYEKMQ (reference sequence). This CDR3 region has 14 residues. This chain's CDR3 is CASSLDLAGREQYF. CDR3 nucleotide sequence: TGTGCCAGCAGCTTGGACCTAGCGGGACGCGAGCAGTACTTC.

The chain carries TRBV18 and TRBJ1-1; D is unresolved. The V gene's germline CDR1 is KGHSH and CDR2 LQKENI. The CDR3 extends over 15 amino acids. V was clipped by 6 bases and J by 5 bases, with 19 bases between them. For the CDR3, the DNA is TGTGCCAGCTCTCCCCTTAGAGCCTCGGAGACTGAAGCTTTCTTT. Protein: CASSPLRASETEAFF.

This clone showed up just a few times. The genes are TRBV19 and TRBJ2-1; 10 nucleotides agree with TRBD2. This CDR3 is 12 amino acids long. J was trimmed by 12 bases and V by 3 bases; bases with no gene match: 2. The germline gives CDR1 LNHDA, CDR2 SQIVND (reference sequence). CDR3 region: CASSILAGVQFF. The DNA of the CDR3 is TGTGCCAGTAGTATCCTAGCGGGAGTGCAGTTCTTC.